This T cell receptor beta chain was obtained from a study of CD8+ T cells in alopecia areata. Study in general: Tofacitinib was given for 6 to 18 months, then stopped for 6 months. Overall study findings and caveats: Normal scalp showed lower clonality than lesional scalp, especially alopecia totalis/universalis.

Treatment in this sample: oral pan-JAK inhibitor, 5-10 mg twice daily. After isolation, RNA underwent reverse transcription to generate cDNA as the sequencing template. The method was immunoSEQ multiplex PCR; TCRdb's version includes in-frame clones alone and lacks a portion of them. Altogether about 270,000 clones are present, 50% to 75% being singletons, with the ten largest covering roughly 0.88%. Trimming removed 0 bases from V and 8 bases from J, with 17 bases in between. CDR3 length: 15 residues. CDR1 is SGHRS, CDR2 YFSETQ, per germline. This clone was seen only a few times. Its matching antigen is unknown.

This clonotype was sampled from a human donor with alopecia areata. This material consisted of CD4+ T cells sorted from blood, taken at week 52, from a patient treated with tofacitinib. The chain links TRBV5-1 to TRBJ1-1, with TRBD1 as a possible D gene (6 bases). CDR3 loop: CASSLAPYSGGEAFF. Here the CDR3 DNA reads TGCGCCAGCAGCTTGGCCCCATATTCTGGGGGCGAAGCTTTCTTT.